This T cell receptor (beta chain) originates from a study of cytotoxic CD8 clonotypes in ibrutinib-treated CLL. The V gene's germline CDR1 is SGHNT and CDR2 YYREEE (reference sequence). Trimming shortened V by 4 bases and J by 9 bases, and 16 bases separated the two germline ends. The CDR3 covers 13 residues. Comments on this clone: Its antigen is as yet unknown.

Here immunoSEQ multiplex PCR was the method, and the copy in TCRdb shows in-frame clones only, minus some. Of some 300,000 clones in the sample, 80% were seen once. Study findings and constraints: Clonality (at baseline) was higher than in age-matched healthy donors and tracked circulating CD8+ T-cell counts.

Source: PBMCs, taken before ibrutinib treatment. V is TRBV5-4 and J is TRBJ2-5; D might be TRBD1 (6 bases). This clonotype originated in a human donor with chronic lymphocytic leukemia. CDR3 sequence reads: CASSPRTEGAQYF. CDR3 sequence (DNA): TGTGCCAGCAGCCCACGGACAGAAGGGGCCCAGTACTTC.